The rows below give T cell receptor beta chains drawn from one sample of a study of T cells in Graves' hyperthyroidism and ophthalmopathy. In TCRdb, the multiplex PCR reads were re-called with MiXCR into one record per CDR3 protein. The profile shows about 520,000 distinct CDR3 sequences, around a quarter of them singletons. The source material was blood. These receptors were collected from a woman between 25 and 40 years old with Graves' ophthalmopathy. The CDR3 runs from the conserved cysteine through the conserved F or W. D genes are given only for firm matches. Size is stated for part of the rows, as once, few or many counts, or as a class when the clone is expanded.

CDR3 length: 15; clone size: many; D gene: TRBD2; J gene: TRBJ2-7; V gene: TRBV11-2; CDR3 protein: CASSLESGATYEQYF; CDR3 DNA: TGTGCCAGCAGCTTAGAAAGCGGGGCCACCTACGAGCAGTACTTC
CDR3 length: 14; clone size: NA; D gene: TRBD1; J gene: TRBJ2-7; V gene: TRBV28; CDR3 protein: CASSSTNRGYEQYF; CDR3 DNA: TGTGCCAGCAGTTCCACGAACAGGGGCTACGAGCAGTACTTC
CDR3 length: 13; clone size: many; D gene: TRBD1; J gene: TRBJ1-2; V gene: TRBV28; CDR3 protein: CASIDRGNYGYTF; CDR3 DNA: TGTGCCAGCATAGACAGGGGGAACTATGGCTACACCTTC
CDR3 length: 15; clone size: NA; D gene: NA; J gene: TRBJ2-4; V gene: TRBV28; CDR3 protein: CASSLQGLAKNIKYF; CDR3 DNA: TGTGCCAGCAGTTTACAGGGGCTAGCCAAAAACATTAAGTACTTC
CDR3 length: 14; clone size: many; D gene: TRBD1; J gene: TRBJ1-1; V gene: TRBV4-2; CDR3 protein: CASSQPTGVTEAFF; CDR3 DNA: TGTGCCAGCAGCCAACCCACAGGGGTAACTGAAGCTTTCTTT
CDR3 length: 12; clone size: once; D gene: NA; J gene: TRBJ2-5; V gene: TRBV4-1; CDR3 protein: CASSQEVQTQYF; CDR3 DNA: TGCGCCAGCAGCCAAGAAGTGCAGACCCAGTACTTC
CDR3 length: 14; clone size: NA; D gene: TRBD1; J gene: TRBJ2-5; V gene: TRBV20-1; CDR3 protein: CSARVGTAQETQYF; CDR3 DNA: TGCAGTGCTAGAGTAGGGACAGCCCAAGAGACCCAGTACTTC
CDR3 length: 15; clone size: NA; D gene: TRBD1; J gene: TRBJ1-2; V gene: TRBV12-3/TRBV12-4; CDR3 protein: CASTAATTGLYGYTF; CDR3 DNA: TGTGCCAGCACCGCCGCTACGACAGGGCTATATGGCTACACCTTC
CDR3 length: 16; clone size: NA; D gene: NA; J gene: TRBJ2-2; V gene: TRBV6-5; CDR3 protein: CASSYLDRSNTGELFF; CDR3 DNA: TGTGCCAGCAGTTACCTCGACAGATCGAACACCGGGGAGCTGTTTTTT
CDR3 length: 15; clone size: NA; D gene: NA; J gene: TRBJ2-2; V gene: TRBV12-3/TRBV12-4; CDR3 protein: CASSLGTRYTGELFF; CDR3 DNA: TGTGCCAGCAGTTTAGGGACAAGGTACACCGGGGAGCTGTTTTTT
CDR3 length: 13; clone size: few; D gene: NA; J gene: TRBJ1-1; V gene: TRBV7-9; CDR3 protein: CASSLLSETEAFF; CDR3 DNA: TGTGCCAGCAGCTTACTCTCGGAGACTGAAGCTTTCTTT
CDR3 length: 15; clone size: NA; D gene: NA; J gene: TRBJ1-1; V gene: TRBV15; CDR3 protein: CATSRDISGGTEAFF; CDR3 DNA: TGTGCCACCAGCAGAGATATATCCGGGGGCACTGAAGCTTTCTTT
CDR3 length: 15; clone size: many; D gene: TRBD1; J gene: TRBJ1-1; V gene: TRBV12-3/TRBV12-4; CDR3 protein: CASHALDRGDTEAFF; CDR3 DNA: TGTGCCTCCCACGCCCTAGACAGGGGTGACACTGAAGCTTTCTTT
CDR3 length: 14; clone size: NA; D gene: NA; J gene: TRBJ2-7; V gene: TRBV12-3/TRBV12-4; CDR3 protein: CASSLYGRSYEQYF; CDR3 DNA: TGTGCCAGCAGTTTATACGGTCGCTCCTACGAGCAGTACTTC
CDR3 length: 14; clone size: many; D gene: NA; J gene: TRBJ1-1; V gene: TRBV28; CDR3 protein: CASTPRGGSRSVFF; CDR3 DNA: TGTGCCAGCACCCCTAGGGGGGGCAGCCGGAGCGTTTTCTTT
CDR3 length: 13; clone size: NA; D gene: NA; J gene: TRBJ1-1; V gene: TRBV6-5; CDR3 protein: CASSWGGQRQAFF; CDR3 DNA: TGTGCCAGCAGTTGGGGCGGACAGAGACAAGCTTTCTTT
CDR3 length: 15; clone size: many; D gene: NA; J gene: TRBJ1-1; V gene: TRBV20-1; CDR3 protein: CSARDLGRVVEEAFF; CDR3 DNA: TGCAGTGCTAGAGATCTCGGCAGGGTCGTGGAAGAAGCTTTCTTT
CDR3 length: 15; clone size: NA; D gene: NA; J gene: TRBJ2-5; V gene: TRBV7-8; CDR3 protein: CASSLGGRGRQTQYF; CDR3 DNA: TGTGCCAGCAGCCTAGGGGGCAGGGGGAGGCAGACCCAGTACTTC
CDR3 length: 15; clone size: NA; D gene: NA; J gene: TRBJ1-2; V gene: TRBV6-1; CDR3 protein: CASSAAGTSNYGYTF; CDR3 DNA: TGTGCCAGCAGCGCTGCAGGGACCTCTAACTATGGCTACACCTTC
CDR3 length: 17; clone size: many; D gene: TRBD1; J gene: TRBJ1-5; V gene: TRBV28; CDR3 protein: CASSLDPTGWGNQPQHF; CDR3 DNA: TGTGCCAGCAGTTTAGACCCGACAGGGTGGGGGAATCAGCCCCAGCATTTT
CDR3 length: 13; clone size: NA; D gene: NA; J gene: TRBJ2-5; V gene: TRBV7-9; CDR3 protein: CASNLFYQETQYF; CDR3 DNA: TGTGCCAGCAACCTATTTTACCAAGAGACCCAGTACTTC
CDR3 length: 12; clone size: many; D gene: NA; J gene: TRBJ2-5; V gene: TRBV6-2/TRBV6-3; CDR3 protein: CASSRRLETQYF; CDR3 DNA: TGTGCCAGCAGTCGCCGGTTAGAGACCCAGTACTTC
CDR3 length: 16; clone size: NA; D gene: NA; J gene: TRBJ1-3; V gene: TRBV19; CDR3 protein: CASSIYSGDSGNTIYF; CDR3 DNA: TGTGCCAGTAGTATCTACTCCGGCGACTCTGGAAACACCATATATTTT
CDR3 length: 13; clone size: many; D gene: NA; J gene: TRBJ1-1; V gene: TRBV28; CDR3 protein: CASTVGGNTEAFF; CDR3 DNA: TGTGCCAGCACCGTCGGGGGGAACACTGAAGCTTTCTTT
CDR3 length: 16; clone size: many; D gene: NA; J gene: TRBJ1-5; V gene: TRBV5-1; CDR3 protein: CASSAQGPYSNQPQHF; CDR3 DNA: TGCGCCAGCAGCGCCCAGGGTCCCTATAGCAATCAGCCCCAGCATTTT
CDR3 length: 15; clone size: many; D gene: NA; J gene: TRBJ2-7; V gene: TRBV20-1; CDR3 protein: CSAHTGGDNTYGQYF; CDR3 DNA: TGCAGTGCCCATACGGGTGGTGACAACACCTACGGGCAGTACTTC
CDR3 length: 15; clone size: many; D gene: TRBD1; J gene: TRBJ1-5; V gene: TRBV7-2; CDR3 protein: CASSLQGLGNQPQHF; CDR3 DNA: TGTGCCAGCAGTTTACAGGGGTTGGGCAATCAGCCCCAGCATTTT
CDR3 length: 15; clone size: many; D gene: TRBD1; J gene: TRBJ1-2; V gene: TRBV28; CDR3 protein: CASSDRGLFSYGYTF; CDR3 DNA: TGTGCCAGCAGCGACAGGGGGCTGTTTAGCTATGGCTACACCTTC
CDR3 length: 17; clone size: few; D gene: NA; J gene: TRBJ1-5; V gene: TRBV19; CDR3 protein: CASSLNHYSNSNQPQHF; CDR3 DNA: TGTGCCAGTAGTTTAAACCACTATTCTAATAGCAATCAGCCCCAGCATTTT
CDR3 length: 13; clone size: many; D gene: NA; J gene: TRBJ1-2; V gene: TRBV27; CDR3 protein: CASSSGSNYGYTF; CDR3 DNA: TGTGCCAGCAGCTCAGGTAGCAACTATGGCTACACCTTC
CDR3 length: 14; clone size: many; D gene: NA; J gene: TRBJ1-1; V gene: TRBV27; CDR3 protein: CASTPRGSHTEAFF; CDR3 DNA: TGTGCCAGCACTCCCCGGGGATCTCACACTGAAGCTTTCTTT
CDR3 length: 16; clone size: NA; D gene: TRBD1; J gene: TRBJ1-3; V gene: TRBV28; CDR3 protein: CASSQGQGHSGNTIYF; CDR3 DNA: TGTGCCAGCAGTCAGGGACAGGGCCACTCTGGAAACACCATATATTTT
CDR3 length: 14; clone size: many; D gene: TRBD1; J gene: TRBJ1-1; V gene: TRBV6-5; CDR3 protein: CASRQGARNTEAFF; CDR3 DNA: TGTGCCAGCAGACAGGGGGCGAGGAACACTGAAGCTTTCTTT
CDR3 length: 14; clone size: many; D gene: NA; J gene: TRBJ1-5; V gene: TRBV6-5; CDR3 protein: CASSYGGRVEPQHF; CDR3 DNA: TGTGCCAGCAGTTATGGAGGCAGGGTCGAACCCCAGCATTTT
CDR3 length: 14; clone size: NA; D gene: NA; J gene: TRBJ1-1; V gene: TRBV12-3/TRBV12-4; CDR3 protein: CASNPLSGSTEAFF; CDR3 DNA: TGTGCCAGCAATCCTCTTTCAGGGAGCACTGAAGCTTTCTTT
CDR3 length: 15; clone size: many; D gene: TRBD1; J gene: TRBJ2-5; V gene: TRBV2; CDR3 protein: CASSEWAGGQETQYF; CDR3 DNA: TGTGCCAGCAGTGAATGGGCAGGGGGTCAAGAGACCCAGTACTTC
CDR3 length: 15; clone size: NA; D gene: TRBD1; J gene: TRBJ1-2; V gene: TRBV6-4; CDR3 protein: CASSDSAGGSYGYTF; CDR3 DNA: TGTGCCAGCAGTGACTCGGCAGGGGGGAGCTATGGCTACACCTTC
CDR3 length: 14; clone size: NA; D gene: NA; J gene: TRBJ1-5; V gene: TRBV6-1; CDR3 protein: CASSDLGPFQPQHF; CDR3 DNA: TGTGCCAGCAGTGACCTCGGGCCTTTTCAGCCCCAGCATTTT
CDR3 length: 14; clone size: NA; D gene: NA; J gene: TRBJ2-7; V gene: TRBV6-2/TRBV6-3; CDR3 protein: CASRSEKYRAEQYF; CDR3 DNA: TGTGCCAGCAGATCGGAAAAGTACAGAGCCGAGCAGTACTTC
CDR3 length: 17; clone size: many; D gene: NA; J gene: TRBJ1-1; V gene: TRBV19; CDR3 protein: CASRSGGVSYLNTEAFF; CDR3 DNA: TGTGCCAGTAGGAGCGGTGGAGTCTCCTACCTGAACACTGAAGCTTTCTTT
CDR3 length: 15; clone size: NA; D gene: NA; J gene: TRBJ2-7; V gene: TRBV6-2/TRBV6-3; CDR3 protein: CATRPKTGVNYEQYF; CDR3 DNA: TGTGCCACCAGACCCAAGACGGGAGTAAACTACGAGCAGTACTTC
CDR3 length: 14; clone size: NA; D gene: TRBD1; J gene: TRBJ2-2; V gene: TRBV6-1; CDR3 protein: CASSEPDRDGELFF; CDR3 DNA: TGTGCCAGCAGTGAGCCTGACAGGGACGGGGAGCTGTTTTTT
CDR3 length: 18; clone size: few; D gene: TRBD1; J gene: TRBJ2-7; V gene: TRBV6-2/TRBV6-3; CDR3 protein: CASSYLRLLGQPDYEQYF; CDR3 DNA: TGTGCCAGCAGTTACCTTAGACTCCTGGGACAGCCGGACTACGAGCAGTACTTC
CDR3 length: 12; clone size: NA; D gene: NA; J gene: TRBJ2-7; V gene: TRBV12-5; CDR3 protein: CASGLTSYEQYF; CDR3 DNA: TGTGCTAGTGGTTTGACCAGCTACGAGCAGTACTTC
CDR3 length: 12; clone size: few; D gene: NA; J gene: TRBJ2-7; V gene: TRBV7-9; CDR3 protein: CASSLVAQEEYF; CDR3 DNA: TGTGCCAGCAGCTTAGTTGCACAGGAGGAGTACTTC
CDR3 length: 12; clone size: NA; D gene: NA; J gene: TRBJ2-2; V gene: TRBV20-1; CDR3 protein: CSAQISTGELFF; CDR3 DNA: TGCAGTGCCCAAATATCCACCGGGGAGCTGTTTTTT
CDR3 length: 15; clone size: many; D gene: NA; J gene: TRBJ1-5; V gene: TRBV6-8; CDR3 protein: CASSYSSPKEEAQHF; CDR3 DNA: TGTGCCAGCAGTTACTCGTCCCCAAAGGAGGAGGCCCAGCATTTT
CDR3 length: 13; clone size: many; D gene: NA; J gene: TRBJ2-7; V gene: TRBV19; CDR3 protein: CASSMSEGYEQYF; CDR3 DNA: TGTGCCAGTAGTATGAGTGAGGGCTACGAGCAGTACTTC
CDR3 length: 12; clone size: NA; D gene: TRBD1; J gene: TRBJ1-1; V gene: TRBV6-5; CDR3 protein: CASSSGGQGTFF; CDR3 DNA: TGTGCCAGCAGTTCGGGAGGACAGGGAACTTTCTTT
CDR3 length: 15; clone size: many; D gene: NA; J gene: TRBJ1-1; V gene: TRBV6-5; CDR3 protein: CASSYSMVRDTEAFF; CDR3 DNA: TGTGCCAGCAGTTACTCGATGGTGAGGGACACTGAAGCTTTCTTT
CDR3 length: 12; clone size: many; D gene: NA; J gene: TRBJ1-1; V gene: TRBV6-5; CDR3 protein: CASSRGDFEAFF; CDR3 DNA: TGTGCCAGCAGTAGGGGGGACTTTGAAGCTTTCTTT
CDR3 length: 14; clone size: few; D gene: TRBD1; J gene: TRBJ1-5; V gene: TRBV28; CDR3 protein: CASSWTGGDQPQHF; CDR3 DNA: TGTGCCAGCAGTTGGACAGGTGGAGATCAGCCCCAGCATTTT
CDR3 length: 14; clone size: NA; D gene: NA; J gene: TRBJ1-1; V gene: TRBV19; CDR3 protein: CASSMGKGNTEAFF; CDR3 DNA: TGTGCCAGTAGTATGGGAAAAGGGAACACTGAAGCTTTCTTT
CDR3 length: 15; clone size: once; D gene: NA; J gene: TRBJ1-2; V gene: TRBV7-8; CDR3 protein: CASSLDRGVDYGYTF; CDR3 DNA: TGTGCCAGCAGCTTAGATAGAGGAGTCGACTATGGCTACACCTTC
CDR3 length: 16; clone size: many; D gene: TRBD1; J gene: TRBJ2-6; V gene: TRBV11-2; CDR3 protein: CASRDRGLAGANVLTF; CDR3 DNA: TGTGCCAGCCGGGACAGGGGGCTCGCTGGGGCCAACGTCCTGACTTTC
CDR3 length: 16; clone size: NA; D gene: TRBD1; J gene: TRBJ1-2; V gene: TRBV28; CDR3 protein: CASSSSGDRANYGYTF; CDR3 DNA: TGTGCCAGCAGTTCTTCAGGGGACAGGGCTAACTATGGCTACACCTTC